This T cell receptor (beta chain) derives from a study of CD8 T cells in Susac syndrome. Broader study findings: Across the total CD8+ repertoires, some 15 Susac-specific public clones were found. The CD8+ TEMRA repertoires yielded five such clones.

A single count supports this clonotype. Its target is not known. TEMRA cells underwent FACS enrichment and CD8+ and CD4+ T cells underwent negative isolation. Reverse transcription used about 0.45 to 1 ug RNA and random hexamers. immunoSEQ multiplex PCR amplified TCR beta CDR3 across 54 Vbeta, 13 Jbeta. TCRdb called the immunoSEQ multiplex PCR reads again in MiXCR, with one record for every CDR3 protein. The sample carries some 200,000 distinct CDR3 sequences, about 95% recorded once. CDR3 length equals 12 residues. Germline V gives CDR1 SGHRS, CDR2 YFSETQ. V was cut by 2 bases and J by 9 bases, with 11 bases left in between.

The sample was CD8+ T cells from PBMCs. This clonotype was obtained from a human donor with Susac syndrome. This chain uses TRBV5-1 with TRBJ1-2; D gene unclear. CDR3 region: CASSFPGSRYTF. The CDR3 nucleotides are TGCGCCAGCAGCTTTCCCGGCTCTCGCTACACCTTC. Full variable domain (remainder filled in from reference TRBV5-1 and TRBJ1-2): KAGVTQTPRYLIKTRGQQVTLSCSPISGHRSVSWYQQTPGQGLQFLFEYFSETQRNKGNFPGRFSGRQFSNSRSEMNVSTLELGDSALYLCASSFPGSRYTFGSGTRLTVV.